The source of this T cell receptor beta chain is a study of T cell changes during pregnancy in multiple sclerosis. V was trimmed by 6 bases and J by 2 bases, leaving 16 bases between them. The CDR3 sequence is 15 residues long. CDR1 and CDR2 from the germline V gene are MNHEY and SVGAGI. TCRdb's copy holds only in-frame clones and misses some; the assay was immunoSEQ multiplex PCR. The table lists 93,000 or so clones, 85% to 95% of them singletons, with around 0.84% in the top ten. The TCR was taken from a female donor with multiple sclerosis, enrolled in a pregnancy study. Sequencing was performed on peripheral blood, taken after pregnancy. The chain recombines TRBV6-5 with TRBJ1-1; D perhaps matches TRBD1 (5 bases). The CDR3 coding sequence is TGTGCCAGCAGAAGCGTGGGGCAGCTAAACACTGAAGCTTTCTTT. Its protein product is CASRSVGQLNTEAFF.